The clone carrying this T cell receptor (beta chain) was seen once. Its specificity is unknown. TCRdb keeps only in-frame clones here, not all; method: immunoSEQ multiplex PCR. Altogether about 80,000 clones are present, around 87% being singletons, with the ten largest covering less than 0.4%. This specimen belongs to a study of OX40 agonist ivuxolimab in advanced cancers. Study summary: As their treatment, patients were administered ivuxolimab, an agonistic anti-OX40 (CD134) antibody. One patient with hepatocellular carcinoma and two with cutaneous melanoma, three in all, had partial responses.

General observations from the study: Expanded peripheral T cell antigen specificity was not determined.

In germline, CDR1 is SGHAT, CDR2 FQNNGV. Trimming took 4 bases from V and 1 from J, leaving 16 bases between them. The CDR3 is 17 residues long. Autoimmune disease history or systemic immunosuppression excluded patients. Sample: CD4+ or CD8+ T cells sorted from blood, taken in a trial of the OX40 agonist ivuxolimab. The source of this sequence is an adult with an advanced solid tumor such as melanoma, head and neck, liver or kidney cancer. The genes are TRBV11-2 and TRBJ2-2; D uncertain. The CDR3 here is CASSSPFGYVNTGELFF. The CDR3 DNA is TGTGCCAGCAGCTCCCCGTTCGGGTACGTGAACACCGGGGAGCTGTTTTTT.